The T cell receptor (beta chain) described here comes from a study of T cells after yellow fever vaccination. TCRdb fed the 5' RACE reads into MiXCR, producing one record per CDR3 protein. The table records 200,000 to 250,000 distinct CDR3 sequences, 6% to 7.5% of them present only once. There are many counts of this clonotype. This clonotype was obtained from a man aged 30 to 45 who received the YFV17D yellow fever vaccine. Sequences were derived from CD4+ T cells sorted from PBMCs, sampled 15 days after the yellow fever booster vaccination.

CDR3 sequence reads: CASSPRTSVHEQYF. DNA of the CDR3: TGTGCCAGCAGCCCCCGGACTAGCGTCCACGAGCAGTACTTC. V and J are TRBV3-1 and TRBJ2-7; 9 bases agree with TRBD2. Germline V CDR1 and CDR2: LGHDT, YNNKEL (reference sequence). Trimming cost V 4 bases and J 5 bases; bases outside gene matches: 6. The CDR3 is made up of 14 amino acids.